A selection of T cell receptor beta chains follows, all from one sample in a study of blood T cell repertoires in COVID-19. TCRdb keeps only in-frame clones here, not all; method: immunoSEQ multiplex PCR. Among around 140,000 clones listed, around 89% were seen once. Sequenced sample: peripheral blood. The receptors derive from a man in his 60s with active or convalescent COVID-19. The CDR3 runs from the conserved cysteine through the conserved F or W. A D gene is named only where the DNA matches it firmly. Clone size is given for some rows only: seen once, a few or many times, or a class if the clone is expanded.

>TRBV5-1|TRBJ2-1|.|TRBD2
CASSLGTSGFGNEQFF
TGCGCCAGCAGCCTAGGGACTAGCGGGTTTGGGAATGAGCAGTTCTTC
>TRBV4-2|TRBJ1-1|.|.
CASSNEVNTEAFF
TGTGCCAGCAGCAACGAGGTGAACACTGAAGCTTTCTTT
>TRBV18|TRBJ1-2|.|.
CASSPRQPNYGYTF
TGTGCCAGCTCACCACGACAACCTAACTATGGCTACACCTTC
>TRBV27|TRBJ2-5|.|TRBD1
CASRRETGVWETQYF
TGTGCCAGCAGGAGAGAGACAGGGGTTTGGGAGACCCAGTACTTC
>TRBV7-9|TRBJ2-6|few|.
CASSLAAEAGANVLTF
TGTGCCAGCAGCTTAGCGGCGGAGGCTGGGGCCAACGTCCTGACTTTC
>TRBV30|TRBJ2-1|.|TRBD1
CAWGDRWGNEQFF
TGTGCCTGGGGGGACAGGTGGGGCAATGAGCAGTTCTTC
>TRBV6-1|TRBJ2-2|.|TRBD2
CASSDDGVAGTGELFF
TGTGCCAGCAGTGACGATGGGGTAGCGGGGACCGGGGAGCTGTTTTTT
>TRBV5-1|TRBJ2-7|.|TRBD1
CASSFYSGTGDEQYF
TGCGCCAGCAGCTTTTACTCCGGGACAGGGGACGAGCAGTACTTC
>TRBV5-1|TRBJ1-1|.|.
CASSGFQVVGVNTEAFF
TGCGCCAGCAGTGGGTTTCAGGTCGTGGGCGTGAACACTGAAGCTTTCTTT
>TRBV15|TRBJ2-7|.|TRBD2
CATSIELAGSYEQYF
TGTGCCACCAGCATAGAACTAGCGGGAAGCTACGAGCAGTACTTC
>TRBV2|TRBJ2-2|few|.
CASNSGNGELFF
TGTGCCAGCAATAGCGGTAACGGGGAGCTGTTTTTT
>TRBV11-2|TRBJ2-1|.|TRBD1
CASSSSGTGGLSSYNEQFF
TGTGCCAGCAGCTCCTCCGGGACAGGAGGCCTGAGCTCCTACAATGAGCAGTTCTTC
>TRBV7-2|TRBJ2-7|few|.
CASSSQTGAYEQYF
TGTGCCAGCAGCTCTCAGACAGGAGCCTACGAGCAGTACTTC
>TRBV2|TRBJ1-1|.|TRBD1
CASRPTGVMNTEAFF
TGTGCCAGCAGACCGACAGGGGTCATGAACACTGAAGCTTTCTTT